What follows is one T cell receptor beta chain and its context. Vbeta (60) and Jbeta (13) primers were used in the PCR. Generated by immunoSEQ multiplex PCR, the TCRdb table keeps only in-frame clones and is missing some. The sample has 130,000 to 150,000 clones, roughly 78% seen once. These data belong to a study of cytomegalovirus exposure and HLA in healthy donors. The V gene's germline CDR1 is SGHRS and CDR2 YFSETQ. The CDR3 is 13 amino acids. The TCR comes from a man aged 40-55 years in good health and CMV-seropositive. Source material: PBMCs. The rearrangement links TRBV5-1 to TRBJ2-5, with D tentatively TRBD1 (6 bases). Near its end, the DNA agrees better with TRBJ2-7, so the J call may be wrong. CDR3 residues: CASSVNRAYEQYF. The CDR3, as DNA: TGCGCCAGCAGCGTAAACAGGGCCTACGAGCAGTACTTC.